This T cell receptor beta chain was identified during a study of shared T cell receptors in the human thymus. Only in-frame clones appear in the TCRdb table, and some are missing; sequencing was by immunoSEQ multiplex PCR. The sample consists of under 450,000 clones, around 95% of them appearing once. The CDR3 contains 16 residues. J gave up 0 bases and V 2 bases, and 3 bases lay outside the gene matches. The germline V gene has CDR1 SGHDT and CDR2 YYEEEE. Sequencing was done on a sample of thymocytes. The clonotype comes from a human donor. The chain joins TRBV5-6 to TRBJ1-4; 8 nucleotides agree with TRBD1. The CDR3 DNA reads TGTGCCAGCAGCTTAGACAGGGGAACAACTAATGAAAAACTGTTTTTT. Amino acid sequence: CASSLDRGTTNEKLFF. The full variable domain, in which reference TRBV5-6 and TRBJ1-4 provide the parts outside the CDR3, is DAGVTQSPTHLIKTRGQQVTLRCSPKSGHDTVSWYQQALGQGPQFIFQYYEEEERQRGNFPDRFSGHQFPNYSSELNVNALLLGDSALYLCASSLDRGTTNEKLFFGSGTQLSVL.